These T cell receptor beta chains were read from a single sample in a study of shared clonotypes between healthy human individuals. Measured with immunoSEQ multiplex PCR; TCRdb has only the in-frame clones, and not every one. Here the sample spans some 2,100,000 clones, about 92% being singletons. Material: naive CD8+ T cells from PBMCs. These receptors came from a man aged 18 to 30 in good health. Some clones in this sample may be carry-over from other donors' samples. CDR3s include the opening cysteine and the closing phenylalanine or tryptophan. D genes are given only for firm matches. Expanded clones get a size class; other rows say once, few or many, or leave the size out.

CDR3 protein: CASSIGAGGTLTYEQYF
CDR3 DNA: TGTGCCAGTAGTATAGGTGCCGGAGGGACGCTTACCTACGAGCAGTACTTC
V gene: TRBV19
J gene: TRBJ2-7
clone size: NA
D gene: NA
CDR3 length: 17

CDR3 protein: CASSSRDRSPEAFF
CDR3 DNA: TGTGCCAGCAGCTCCCGGGACCGCAGCCCTGAAGCTTTCTTT
V gene: TRBV11-2
J gene: TRBJ1-1
clone size: NA
D gene: NA
CDR3 length: 14

CDR3 protein: CASSLGRPDTIYF
CDR3 DNA: TGTGCCAGCAGTCTAGGCCGGCCAGACACCATATATTTT
V gene: TRBV7-9
J gene: TRBJ1-3
clone size: NA
D gene: NA
CDR3 length: 13

CDR3 protein: CASSLVKREVDTQYF
CDR3 DNA: TGCGCCAGCAGCTTGGTAAAGCGGGAGGTAGATACGCAGTATTTT
V gene: TRBV5-1
J gene: TRBJ2-3
clone size: NA
D gene: TRBD2
CDR3 length: 15

CDR3 protein: CASSPWTSGRDTYNEQFF
CDR3 DNA: TGTGCCAGCAGTCCCTGGACTAGCGGGAGGGATACCTACAATGAGCAGTTCTTC
V gene: TRBV27
J gene: TRBJ2-1
clone size: once
D gene: TRBD2
CDR3 length: 18

CDR3 protein: CASSIGLAGETQYF
CDR3 DNA: TGTGCCAGTAGTATAGGACTAGCTGGCGAGACCCAGTACTTC
V gene: TRBV19
J gene: TRBJ2-5
clone size: NA
D gene: TRBD2
CDR3 length: 14

CDR3 protein: CASSLGLAGGNEQFF
CDR3 DNA: TGTGCCAGCAGCCTGGGACTAGCGGGAGGCAATGAGCAGTTCTTC
V gene: TRBV7-8
J gene: TRBJ2-1
clone size: once
D gene: TRBD2
CDR3 length: 15

CDR3 protein: CAWSHGQGGTYGYTF
CDR3 DNA: TGTGCCTGGAGCCACGGTCAGGGAGGGACTTATGGCTACACCTTC
V gene: TRBV30
J gene: TRBJ1-2
clone size: NA
D gene: NA
CDR3 length: 15

CDR3 protein: CASSPLDRVYNEQFF
CDR3 DNA: TGTGCCAGCTCACCTTTGGACAGAGTCTACAATGAGCAGTTCTTC
V gene: TRBV18
J gene: TRBJ2-1
clone size: NA
D gene: NA
CDR3 length: 15

CDR3 protein: CASSLEGQGYDEQYF
CDR3 DNA: TGTGCCAGCAGCTTAGAGGGACAGGGTTACGACGAGCAGTACTTC
V gene: TRBV13
J gene: TRBJ2-7
clone size: NA
D gene: TRBD1
CDR3 length: 15

CDR3 protein: CASSFLSRSYNEQFF
CDR3 DNA: TGTGCCAGCAGTTTTTTGTCTAGGTCCTACAATGAGCAGTTCTTC
V gene: TRBV27
J gene: TRBJ2-1
clone size: NA
D gene: NA
CDR3 length: 15

CDR3 protein: CASSPGYEQYF
CDR3 DNA: TGCGCCAGCAGCCCCGGGTACGAGCAGTACTTC
V gene: TRBV5-1
J gene: TRBJ2-7
clone size: few
D gene: NA
CDR3 length: 11

CDR3 protein: CASSLGGLNSEQYF
CDR3 DNA: TGTGCCAGCAGCTTAGGAGGACTAAACAGCGAGCAGTACTTC
V gene: TRBV7-9
J gene: TRBJ2-7
clone size: NA
D gene: NA
CDR3 length: 14

CDR3 protein: CASSAGDGPPNEQFF
CDR3 DNA: TGTGCCAGCAGCGCCGGGGACGGCCCACCTAATGAGCAGTTCTTC
V gene: TRBV9
J gene: TRBJ2-1
clone size: NA
D gene: NA
CDR3 length: 15

CDR3 protein: CASSWVERGPYEQYF
CDR3 DNA: TGTGCCAGCAGCTGGGTGGAGCGAGGCCCCTACGAGCAGTACTTC
V gene: TRBV5-4
J gene: TRBJ2-7
clone size: NA
D gene: NA
CDR3 length: 15

CDR3 protein: CASSVGGQANTGELFF
CDR3 DNA: TGTGCCAGCAGCGTAGGGGGACAGGCGAACACCGGGGAGCTGTTTTTT
V gene: TRBV9
J gene: TRBJ2-2
clone size: once
D gene: TRBD1
CDR3 length: 16

CDR3 protein: CASSPFSSGANVLTF
CDR3 DNA: TGTGCCAGCAGTCCGTTTTCTTCTGGGGCCAACGTCCTGACTTTC
V gene: TRBV27
J gene: TRBJ2-6
clone size: few
D gene: NA
CDR3 length: 15

CDR3 protein: CASSLSLGGREQYF
CDR3 DNA: TGTGCCAGCAGTTTAAGCCTCGGGGGGAGAGAGCAGTACTTC
V gene: TRBV27
J gene: TRBJ2-7
clone size: NA
D gene: TRBD2
CDR3 length: 14

CDR3 protein: CASSVGAGGYNEQFF
CDR3 DNA: TGTGCCAGCAGCGTGGGGGCGGGAGGGTACAATGAGCAGTTCTTC
V gene: TRBV5-6
J gene: TRBJ2-1
clone size: NA
D gene: TRBD2
CDR3 length: 15

CDR3 protein: CASSLGRVGTDTQYF
CDR3 DNA: TGTGCCAGCAGTTTAGGGCGGGTGGGCACAGATACGCAGTATTTT
V gene: TRBV27
J gene: TRBJ2-3
clone size: NA
D gene: NA
CDR3 length: 15

CDR3 protein: CASSLSAGELGQPQHF
CDR3 DNA: TGTGCCAGCAGTTTATCGGCAGGGGAGTTAGGCCAGCCCCAGCATTTT
V gene: TRBV27
J gene: TRBJ1-5
clone size: NA
D gene: NA
CDR3 length: 16

CDR3 protein: CASSSRDRGAYEQYF
CDR3 DNA: TGTGCCAGCAGCTCCCGGGACAGGGGAGCCTACGAGCAGTACTTC
V gene: TRBV5-6
J gene: TRBJ2-7
clone size: NA
D gene: TRBD1
CDR3 length: 15